One and the same sample provided the 5 T cell receptor beta chains below, sequenced in a study of blood T cell repertoires in COVID-19. Libraries were prepared by immunoSEQ multiplex PCR; TCRdb keeps only in-frame clonotypes and omits some of them. The table records roughly 500,000 clones, around 85% of them present only once. Sequenced input: peripheral blood. These receptor sequences come from a human donor in a cohort sampled during active COVID-19.

In this sample, this clone turned up once. V is TRBV19 and J is TRBJ2-6; D uncertain. V lost 5 bases, J lost 0 bases, and 11 bases lay in between. From germline, CDR1 is LNHDA and CDR2 SQIVND (reference sequence). The CDR3 loop spans 16 amino acids. The CDR3 spells CASSPRTNSGANVLTF. DNA for the CDR3: TGTGCCAGTAGTCCCAGAACTAACTCTGGGGCCAACGTCCTGACTTTC.

The chain joins TRBV5-1 to TRBJ2-2; 10 nucleotides line up with TRBD2. V lost 2 bases, J lost 0 bases, and 7 bases stayed unmatched. Germline V gene lookup returns CDR1 SGHRS and CDR2 YFSETQ. There are 18 residues in the CDR3. The CDR3 is CASSFPSGRESNTGELFF. The CDR3 coding sequence is TGCGCCAGCAGCTTTCCTAGCGGGAGAGAATCGAACACCGGGGAGCTGTTTTTT.

The genes are TRBV10-2 and TRBJ1-6; unclear D gene. V was clipped by 4 bases and J by 8 bases, with 12 bases between them. The CDR3 totals 14 residues. In germline, CDR1 is WSHSY, CDR2 SAAADI. Here the CDR3 DNA reads TGCGCCAGCAGTGGTGGCGGTAAGGATTCACCCCTCCACTTT. Translation: CASSGGGKDSPLHF.

The V call is TRBV11-2, the J call TRBJ2-5; D is uncertain. Trimming took off 3 bases at V and 2 bases at J, with 10 bases between the two ends. There are 14 residues in the CDR3. From germline, CDR1 is SGHAT and CDR2 FQNNGV. CDR3 in amino acids: CASSFLARQETQYF. The CDR3 nucleotides read TGTGCCAGCAGCTTTCTCGCCAGGCAAGAGACCCAGTACTTC. Together with reference TRBV11-2 and TRBJ2-5, the CDR3 gives the full variable domain: EAGVAQSPRYKIIEKRQSVAFWCNPISGHATLYWYQQILGQGPKLLIQFQNNGVVDDSQLPKDRFSAERLKGVDSTLKIQPAKLEDSAVYLCASSFLARQETQYFGPGTRLLVL.

V usage is TRBV11-2 and J usage is TRBJ1-6; a weak D match, TRBD1 (6 bases). Germline V gene lookup returns CDR1 SGHAT and CDR2 FQNNGV. The CDR3 length is 15 residues. The V end lost 4 bases, the J end lost 9 bases, and 16 bases lay between the germline ends. CDR3 coding DNA: TGTGCCAGCAGCTCCTCCGGGACACTTAGTTCACCCCTCCACTTT. Amino acid sequence: CASSSSGTLSSPLHF.